The 12 T cell receptor beta chains in this list originate from one sample, sequenced in a study of shared clonotypes between healthy human individuals. Clones were read by immunoSEQ multiplex PCR, and TCRdb kept only the in-frame ones, dropping some. Of just under 350,000 clones in the sample, less than 85% were seen once. The sequencing input was memory CD4+ T cells sorted from blood. Specified subset: CD45RA-negative fraction. These receptors all stem from a man aged 25-45 years in good health.

This clone was seen only a few times. J is TRBJ2-1 and V is TRBV28; 11 bases map to TRBD2. The germline CDR1 and CDR2 sequences are MDHEN and SYDVKM. J lost 10 bases, V lost 5 bases, and 4 bases had no gene match. This CDR3 contains 13 residues. The CDR3 bases are TGTGCCAGCAGTGTTAGCGGGAGGGACGAGCAGTTCTTC. It is translated as CASSVSGRDEQFF.

This clone appeared once. V is TRBV9 and J is TRBJ2-2; the D is unclear. Germline CDR1 and CDR2: SGDLS and YYNGEE. CDR3 length: 15 amino acids. V was shortened by 2 bases and J by 0 bases, with 8 bases between the two germline ends. This chain's CDR3 is CASSVDAANTGELFF. CDR3 in DNA: TGTGCCAGCAGCGTCGATGCAGCGAACACCGGGGAGCTGTTTTTT.

This rearrangement joins TRBV27 to TRBJ2-7; D may be TRBD1 or TRBD2 (5 bases each). CDR3 size: 16 residues. Trimming cost V 2 bases and J 3 bases, with 17 bases left between them. CDR1 MNHEY and CDR2 SMNVEV come from the germline V gene (reference sequence). CDR3 sequence reads: CASSLKGTPLSYEQYF. The CDR3 DNA is TGTGCCAGCAGTTTAAAGGGGACCCCACTGAGCTACGAGCAGTACTTC.

V gene TRBV5-1 combines with J gene TRBJ2-1; 12 bases map to TRBD1. The trim removed 3 bases at V and 9 bases at J, leaving 10 bases unmatched. Germline values: CDR1 SGHRS, CDR2 YFSETQ. There are 16 residues in the CDR3. CDR3 in DNA: TGCGCCAGCAGCTGGACAGGGGACAGGGGGCGCCCTGAGCAGTTCTTC. Translation: CASSWTGDRGRPEQFF.

CDR3 nucleotide sequence: TGTGCCAGCAGCGGACAGGGGGGTTCCTACGAGCAGTACTTC. Amino acid sequence: CASSGQGGSYEQYF. The V call is TRBV2, the J call TRBJ2-7, with 10 bases aligning to TRBD1. J was trimmed by 1 base and V by 6 bases; bases with no gene match: 3. The CDR3 sequence is 14 residues long. The germline gives CDR1 SNHLY, CDR2 FYNNEI.

This clone has a handful of counts. The chain uses TRBV10-1 and TRBJ2-1, with no clear D. The CDR3 is made up of 16 amino acids. The ends were cut back, 2 bases at V and 0 bases at J, with 11 bases in the middle. Germline CDR1 reads WNHNN; CDR2 reads SYGVQD (reference sequence). The CDR3 spells CASSEVAFSSYNEQFF. CDR3 in DNA: TGCGCCAGCAGTGAGGTGGCCTTTAGCTCCTACAATGAGCAGTTCTTC.

Remarks on this clone: It differs at one base from a far larger clone, so likely a read error. Other DNA sequences from this sample encode an identical CDR3 as well. The chain carries TRBV4-1 and TRBJ1-1; possibly TRBD1 for D (6 bases). Germline V gene sequence: CDR1 MGHRA, CDR2 YSYEKL. This CDR3 region has 15 residues. The CDR3 DNA sequence: TGCGCCAGCAGCGAGGCCGGGGGCTGGGACACTGAGGCTTTCTTT. Its translation: CASSEAGGWDTEAFF.

This clone has only a few counts. The gene calls are TRBV15 and TRBJ1-5; 8 nucleotides match TRBD1. Germline lookup yields CDR1 LNHNV and CDR2 YYDKDF (reference sequence). With V trimmed by 0 bases and J by 12 bases, 7 bases remained unmatched. This CDR3 is built from 14 residues. The CDR3 DNA sequence: TGTGCCACCAGCAGAGACCCACTTGGACAGGGCCAGCATTTT. Its protein product is CATSRDPLGQGQHF.

Remarks on this clone: Different DNA sequences within this sample yield the same CDR3. The CDR3 region is CASSPGQDTQYF. The CDR3 bases are TGTGCCAGCAGTCCAGGACAGGATACGCAGTATTTT. V and J are TRBV7-8 and TRBJ2-3; D may be TRBD1 (6 bases). The V and J ends lost 6 bases and 6 bases respectively, with 10 bases between them. The CDR3 totals 12 residues. Germline V gene data show CDR1 as SGHVS and CDR2 as FQNEAQ. Looking up the rest from reference TRBV7-8 and TRBJ2-3 gives the full variable domain: GAGVSQSPRYKVAKRGQDVALRCDPISGHVSLFWYQQALGQGPEFLTYFQNEAQLDKSGLPSDRFFAERPEGSVSTLKIQRTQQEDSAVYLCASSPGQDTQYFGPGTRLTVL.

This clone has only a few counts. The chain recombines TRBV10-2 with TRBJ2-5; either TRBD1 or TRBD2 may supply D (7 bases each). V was pared by 7 bases and J by 5 bases, with 11 bases between. CDR3 length: 12 residues. Germline V lookup: CDR1 WSHSY, CDR2 SAAADI. The CDR3 loop is CASNQGGETQYF. CDR3 nucleotides: TGCGCCAGCAACCAGGGGGGGGAGACCCAGTACTTC.

CDR3 DNA sequence: TGTGCCAGCAGCACCTCGCAGGCTTTTCCGAGCGAGCAGTACTTC. It encodes CASSTSQAFPSEQYF. The V and J genes are TRBV5-6 and TRBJ2-7; D is unresolved. The CDR3 loop spans 15 amino acids. V lost 4 bases and J 6 bases, leaving 20 bases between the germline ends. Per the germline V gene, CDR1 is SGHDT and CDR2 is YYEEEE.

V gene TRBV7-2 combines with J gene TRBJ2-7, with 8 nucleotides matching TRBD2. Germline V lookup: CDR1 SGHTA, CDR2 FQGNSA. The CDR3 is made up of 15 amino acids. J lost 3 bases, V lost 1 base, and 5 bases had no gene match. CDR3 DNA: TGTGCCAGCAGCTTAGGAGGACTAGCTAACTACGAGCAGTACTTC. Its translation: CASSLGGLANYEQYF.